The entry that follows covers one T cell receptor (beta chain) sequence. The data derive from a study of OX40 agonist ivuxolimab in advanced cancers. Trimming cost V 5 bases and J 3 bases, with 11 bases left between them. The CDR3 has 13 residues. The germline V gene encodes CDR1 SGHAT and CDR2 FQNNGV. Libraries were prepared by immunoSEQ multiplex PCR; TCRdb keeps only in-frame clonotypes and omits some of them. The data hold some 110,000 clones, with 85% to 95% observed a single time. The clonotype was recovered from an adult with an advanced solid tumor such as melanoma, head and neck, liver or kidney cancer. The sample consisted of CD4+ or CD8+ T cells sorted from blood, taken in a trial of the OX40 agonist ivuxolimab. This sequence joins TRBV11-2 and TRBJ2-7, with D maybe TRBD2 (6 bases). This CDR3 reads CASSPAAGYEQYF. CDR3 in DNA: TGTGCCAGCAGCCCTGCAGCGGGCTACGAGCAGTACTTC.